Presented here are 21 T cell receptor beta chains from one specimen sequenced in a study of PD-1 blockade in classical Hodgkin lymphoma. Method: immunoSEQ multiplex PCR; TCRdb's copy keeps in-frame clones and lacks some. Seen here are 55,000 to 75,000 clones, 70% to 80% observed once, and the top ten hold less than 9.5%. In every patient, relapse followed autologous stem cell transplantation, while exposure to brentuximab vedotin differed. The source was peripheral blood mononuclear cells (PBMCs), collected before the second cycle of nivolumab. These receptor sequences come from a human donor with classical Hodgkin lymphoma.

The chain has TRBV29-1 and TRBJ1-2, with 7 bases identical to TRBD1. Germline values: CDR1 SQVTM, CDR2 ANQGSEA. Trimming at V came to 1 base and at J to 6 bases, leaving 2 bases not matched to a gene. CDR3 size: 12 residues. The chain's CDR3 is CSVEATGDGYTF. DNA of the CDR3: TGCAGCGTTGAAGCCACAGGGGATGGCTACACCTTC.

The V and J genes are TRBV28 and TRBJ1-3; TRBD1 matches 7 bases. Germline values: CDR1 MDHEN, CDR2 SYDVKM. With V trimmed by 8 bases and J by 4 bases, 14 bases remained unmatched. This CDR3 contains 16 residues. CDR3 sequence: CASGPLVGTAGNTIYF. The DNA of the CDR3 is TGTGCCAGCGGACCCTTAGTGGGGACAGCCGGAAACACCATATATTTT.

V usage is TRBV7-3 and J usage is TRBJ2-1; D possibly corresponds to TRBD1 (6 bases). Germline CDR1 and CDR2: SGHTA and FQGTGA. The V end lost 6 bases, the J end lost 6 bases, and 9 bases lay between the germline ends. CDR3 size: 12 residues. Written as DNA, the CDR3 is TGTGCCAGCAGGGGGGCGGGCAATGAGCAGTTCTTC. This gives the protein CASRGAGNEQFF.

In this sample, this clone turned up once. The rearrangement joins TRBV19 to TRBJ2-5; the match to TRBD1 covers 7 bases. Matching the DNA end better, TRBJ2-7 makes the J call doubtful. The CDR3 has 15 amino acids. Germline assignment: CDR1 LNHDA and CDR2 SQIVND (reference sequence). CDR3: CASSIGTASSYEQYF. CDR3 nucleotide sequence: TGTGCCAGTAGTATTGGGACAGCGAGCTCCTACGAGCAGTACTTC.

CDR3: CAISERPGDTGELFF. DNA for the CDR3: TGTGCCATCAGTGAAAGGCCAGGGGATACCGGGGAGCTGTTTTTT. The chain employs TRBV10-3 and TRBJ2-2; D possibly corresponds to TRBD1 (6 bases). CDR1 and CDR2 (germline): ENHRY, SYGVKD. V lost 3 bases and J lost 5, with 13 bases in between. The CDR3 is 15 amino acids.

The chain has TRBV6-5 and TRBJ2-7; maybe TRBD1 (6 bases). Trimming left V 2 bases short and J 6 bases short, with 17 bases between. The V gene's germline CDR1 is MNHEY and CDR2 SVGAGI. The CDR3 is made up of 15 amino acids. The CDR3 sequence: CASSYASGGSGEQYF. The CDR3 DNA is TGTGCCAGCAGTTACGCTAGTGGGGGCTCGGGCGAGCAGTACTTC.

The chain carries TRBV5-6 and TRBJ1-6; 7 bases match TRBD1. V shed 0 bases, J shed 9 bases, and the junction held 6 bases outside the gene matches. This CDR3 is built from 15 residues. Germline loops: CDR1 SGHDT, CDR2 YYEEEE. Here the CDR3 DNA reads TGTGCCAGCAGCTTGGAACAGGGGAGTTTTTCACCCCTCCACTTT. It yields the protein CASSLEQGSFSPLHF.

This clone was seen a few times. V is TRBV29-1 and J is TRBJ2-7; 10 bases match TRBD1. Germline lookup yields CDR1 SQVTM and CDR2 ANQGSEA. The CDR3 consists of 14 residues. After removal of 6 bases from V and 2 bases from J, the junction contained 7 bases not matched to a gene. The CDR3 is CSVAPGQGTYEQYF. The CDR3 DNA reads TGCAGCGTGGCCCCGGGACAGGGGACCTACGAGCAGTACTTC.

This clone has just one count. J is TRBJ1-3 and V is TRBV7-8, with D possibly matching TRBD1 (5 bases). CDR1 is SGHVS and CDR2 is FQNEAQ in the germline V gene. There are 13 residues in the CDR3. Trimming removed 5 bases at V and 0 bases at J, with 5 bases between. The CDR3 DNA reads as TGTGCCAGCAGCCAGGGCTCTGGAAACACCATATATTTT. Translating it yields CASSQGSGNTIYF.

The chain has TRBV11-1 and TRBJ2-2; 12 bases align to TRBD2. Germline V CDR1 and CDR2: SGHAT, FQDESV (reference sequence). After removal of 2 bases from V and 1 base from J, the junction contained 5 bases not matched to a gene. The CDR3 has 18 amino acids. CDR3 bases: TGTGCCAGCAGCTTACCCCGACTAGCGGGGGAGAACACCGGGGAGCTGTTTTTT. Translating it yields CASSLPRLAGENTGELFF. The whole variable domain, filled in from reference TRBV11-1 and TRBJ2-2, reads EAEVAQSPRYKITEKSQAVAFWCDPISGHATLYWYRQILGQGPELLVQFQDESVVDDSQLPKDRFSAERLKGVDSTLKIQPAELGDSAMYLCASSLPRLAGENTGELFFGEGSRLTVL.

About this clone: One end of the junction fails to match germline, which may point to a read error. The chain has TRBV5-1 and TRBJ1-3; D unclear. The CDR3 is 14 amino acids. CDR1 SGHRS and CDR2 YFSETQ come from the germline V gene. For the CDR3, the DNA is TGTGCCAGCAGCTTGTCAGGCTCTGGAAACACCATATATTTT. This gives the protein CASSLSGSGNTIYF.

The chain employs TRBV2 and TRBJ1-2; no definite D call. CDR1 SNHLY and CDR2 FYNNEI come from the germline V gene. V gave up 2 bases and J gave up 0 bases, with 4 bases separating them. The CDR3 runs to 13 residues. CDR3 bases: TGTGCCAGCAGTGAATCACCTAACTATGGCTACACCTTC. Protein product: CASSESPNYGYTF. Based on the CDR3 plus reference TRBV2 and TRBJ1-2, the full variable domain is EPEVTQTPSHQVTQMGQEVILRCVPISNHLYFYWYRQILGQKVEFLVSFYNNEISEKSEIFDDQFSVERPDGSNFTLKIRSTKLEDSAMYFCASSESPNYGYTFGSGTRLTVV.

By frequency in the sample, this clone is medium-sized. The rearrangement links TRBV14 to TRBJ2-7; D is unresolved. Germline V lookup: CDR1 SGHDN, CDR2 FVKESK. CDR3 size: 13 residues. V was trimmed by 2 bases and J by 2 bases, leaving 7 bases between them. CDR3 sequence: CASSQKVPYEQYF. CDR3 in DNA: TGTGCCAGCAGCCAAAAGGTCCCCTACGAGCAGTACTTC.

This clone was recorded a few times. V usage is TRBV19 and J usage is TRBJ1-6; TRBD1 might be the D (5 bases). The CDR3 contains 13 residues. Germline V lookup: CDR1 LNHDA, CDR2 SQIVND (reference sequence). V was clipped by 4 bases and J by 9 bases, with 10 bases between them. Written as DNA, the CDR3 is TGTGCCAGTAGTAGGGGGATCGGTTCACCCCTCCACTTT. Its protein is CASSRGIGSPLHF.

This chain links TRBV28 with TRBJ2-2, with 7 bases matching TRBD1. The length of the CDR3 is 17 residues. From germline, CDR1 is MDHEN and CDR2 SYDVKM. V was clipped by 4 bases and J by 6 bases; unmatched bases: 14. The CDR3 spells CASSSTKTWTGPGELFF. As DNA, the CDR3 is TGTGCCAGCAGTTCGACTAAGACTTGGACAGGCCCCGGGGAGCTGTTTTTT.

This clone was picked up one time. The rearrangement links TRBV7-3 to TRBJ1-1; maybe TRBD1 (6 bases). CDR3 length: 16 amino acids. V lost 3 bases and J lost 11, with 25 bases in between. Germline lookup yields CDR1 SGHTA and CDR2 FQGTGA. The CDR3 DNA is TGTGCCAGCAGCTTCTCCACAGGGCTGCTGTTCGCGTCTGCTTTCTTT. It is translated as CASSFSTGLLFASAFF.

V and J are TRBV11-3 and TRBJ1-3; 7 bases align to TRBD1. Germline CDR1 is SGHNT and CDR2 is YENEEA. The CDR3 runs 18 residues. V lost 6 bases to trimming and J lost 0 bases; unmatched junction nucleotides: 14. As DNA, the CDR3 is TGTGCCAGCAGGAGGACAGGCGCCCATAAGAGCTCTGGAAACACCATATATTTT. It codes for CASRRTGAHKSSGNTIYF.

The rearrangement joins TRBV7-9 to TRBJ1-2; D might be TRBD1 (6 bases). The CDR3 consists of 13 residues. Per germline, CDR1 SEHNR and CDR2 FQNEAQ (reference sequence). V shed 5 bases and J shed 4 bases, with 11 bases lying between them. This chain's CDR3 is CASSADRSYGYTF. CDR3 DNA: TGTGCCAGCAGCGCGGACAGAAGCTATGGCTACACCTTC.

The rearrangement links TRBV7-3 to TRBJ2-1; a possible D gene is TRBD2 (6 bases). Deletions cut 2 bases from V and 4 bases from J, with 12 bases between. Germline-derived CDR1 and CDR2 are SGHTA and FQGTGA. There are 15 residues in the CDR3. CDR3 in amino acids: CASSLWEVGYNEQFF. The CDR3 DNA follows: TGTGCCAGCAGCTTATGGGAGGTAGGGTACAATGAGCAGTTCTTC.

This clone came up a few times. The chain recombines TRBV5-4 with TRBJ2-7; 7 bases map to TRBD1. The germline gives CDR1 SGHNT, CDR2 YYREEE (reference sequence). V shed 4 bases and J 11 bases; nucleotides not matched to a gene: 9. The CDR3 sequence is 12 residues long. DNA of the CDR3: TGTGCCAGCAGCGTCCCACAGGGGCGAGAGTACTTC. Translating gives CASSVPQGREYF.

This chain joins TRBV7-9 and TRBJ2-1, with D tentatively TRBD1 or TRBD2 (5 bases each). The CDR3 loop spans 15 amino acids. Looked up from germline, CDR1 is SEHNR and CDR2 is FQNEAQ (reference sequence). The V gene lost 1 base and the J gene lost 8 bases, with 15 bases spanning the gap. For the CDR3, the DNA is TGTGCCAGCAGCTTAGGGGGACCACCAGCGGATGAGCAGTTCTTC. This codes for CASSLGGPPADEQFF.